The TCR beta chain under discussion was sequenced for a study of cytomegalovirus exposure and HLA in healthy donors. Study background: An early release of data contained approximately 85 million unique TCRs, which came from HLA-typed donors. Study-wide findings and caveats: There were several of the most significant clusters that appeared linked to common viral pathogens in a later analysis. The authors later linked a missense DCLRE1C variant to TCR beta V- and J-gene trimming.

CDR1 and CDR2 from the germline V gene are LNHDA and SQIVND (reference sequence). The CDR3 spans 14 residues. Trimming took 4 bases from V and 4 from J; bases not matched to a gene: 3. A remark on this clone: Its antigen is currently unknown.

The PCR had 60 Vbeta and 13 Jbeta primers. Profiled with immunoSEQ multiplex PCR; TCRdb holds only in-frame clones, not every one. The table lists about 200,000 clones, more than 85% of them singletons. This receptor was obtained from a woman between 18 and 30 years old in good health and CMV-seronegative. Specimen: PBMCs. This sequence joins TRBV19 and TRBJ1-2; 10 positions match TRBD1. CDR3 amino acids: CASSTGQGFYGYTF. DNA for the CDR3: TGTGCCAGTAGTACGGGACAGGGGTTCTATGGCTACACCTTC.